This T cell receptor (beta chain) was recovered during a study of T-cell reconstitution after alpha-beta-depleted transplantation in children. This clonotype was seen ten or more times. This CDR3 is built from 18 residues. J gave up 0 bases and V 7 bases, and 9 bases lay outside the gene matches. Per the germline V gene, CDR1 is SGHAT and CDR2 is FQDESV (reference sequence). Unique molecular identifiers were used in preparing the TCRbeta library. TCRdb re-analysed the PCR reads in MiXCR, keeping a single row per CDR3 protein. The table records 300,000 to 400,000 distinct CDR3 sequences, 15% to 20% of them present only once.

The chain recombines TRBV11-1 with TRBJ2-1; TRBD2 matches 13 bases. The source is a male patient under 10 years old who had a stem cell transplant for acute lymphoblastic leukemia, so the T cells may come from the graft donor. The input for sequencing was PBMCs, mostly from graft donor cells, taken 360 days after TCRalphabeta/CD19-depleted stem cell transplant. CDR3 in DNA: TGTGCCAGCACCCTAGCTGGGACTAGCGGGGTCTCCTACAATGAGCAGTTCTTC. Encoded protein: CASTLAGTSGVSYNEQFF.